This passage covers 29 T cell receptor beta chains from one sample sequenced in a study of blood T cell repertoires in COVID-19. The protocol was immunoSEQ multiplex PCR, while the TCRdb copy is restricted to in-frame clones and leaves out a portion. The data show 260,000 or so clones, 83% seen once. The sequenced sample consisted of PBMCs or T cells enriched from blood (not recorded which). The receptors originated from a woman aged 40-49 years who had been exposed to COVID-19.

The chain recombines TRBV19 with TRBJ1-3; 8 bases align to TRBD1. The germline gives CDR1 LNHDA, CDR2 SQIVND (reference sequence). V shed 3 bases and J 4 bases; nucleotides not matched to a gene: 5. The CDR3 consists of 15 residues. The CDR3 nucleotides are TGTGCCAGTAGTATCCCAGGGGGCGCCGGAAACACCATATATTTT. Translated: CASSIPGGAGNTIYF.

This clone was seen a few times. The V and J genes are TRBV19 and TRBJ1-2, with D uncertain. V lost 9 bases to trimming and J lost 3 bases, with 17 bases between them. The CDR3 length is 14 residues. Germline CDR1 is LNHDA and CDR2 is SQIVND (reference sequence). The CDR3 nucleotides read TGTGCCAGCCCCATTGGTGGAGGGCACTATGGCTACACCTTC. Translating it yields CASPIGGGHYGYTF. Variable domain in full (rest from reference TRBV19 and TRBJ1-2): DGGITQSPKYLFRKEGQNVTLSCEQNLNHDAMYWYRQDPGQGLRLIYYSQIVNDFQKGDIAEGYSVSREKKESFPLTVTSAQKNPTAFYLCASPIGGGHYGYTFGSGTRLTVV.

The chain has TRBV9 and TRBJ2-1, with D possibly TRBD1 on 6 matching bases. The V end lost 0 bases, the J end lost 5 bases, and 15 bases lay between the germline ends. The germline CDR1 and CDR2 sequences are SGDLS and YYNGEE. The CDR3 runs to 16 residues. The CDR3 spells CASSVVDFPGDNEQFF. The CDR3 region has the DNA TGTGCCAGCAGCGTAGTGGACTTCCCAGGGGACAATGAGCAGTTCTTC.

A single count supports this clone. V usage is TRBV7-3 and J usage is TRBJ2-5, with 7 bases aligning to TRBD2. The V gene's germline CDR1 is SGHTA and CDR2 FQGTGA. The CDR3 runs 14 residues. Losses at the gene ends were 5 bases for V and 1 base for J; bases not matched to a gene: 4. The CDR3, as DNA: TGTGCCAGCAGCGCTAGCGGCCCCCAAGAGACCCAGTACTTC. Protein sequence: CASSASGPQETQYF.

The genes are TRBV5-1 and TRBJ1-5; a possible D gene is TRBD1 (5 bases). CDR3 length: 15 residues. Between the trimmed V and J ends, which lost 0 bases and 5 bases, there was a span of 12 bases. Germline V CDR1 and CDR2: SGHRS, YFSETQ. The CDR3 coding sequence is TGCGCCAGCAGCTTGGGGCAGGGAGGCGATCAGCCCCAGCATTTT. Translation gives CASSLGQGGDQPQHF.

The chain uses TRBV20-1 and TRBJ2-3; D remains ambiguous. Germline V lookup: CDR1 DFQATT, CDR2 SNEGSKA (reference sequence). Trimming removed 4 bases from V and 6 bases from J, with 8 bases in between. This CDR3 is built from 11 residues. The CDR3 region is CSATARDTQYF. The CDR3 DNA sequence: TGCAGTGCTACCGCTCGGGATACGCAGTATTTT.

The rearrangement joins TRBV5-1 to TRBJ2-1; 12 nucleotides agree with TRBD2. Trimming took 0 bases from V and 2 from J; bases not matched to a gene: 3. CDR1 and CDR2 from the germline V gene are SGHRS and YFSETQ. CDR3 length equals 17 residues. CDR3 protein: CASSLEPSGGAYNEQFF. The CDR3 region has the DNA TGCGCCAGCAGCTTGGAACCTAGCGGGGGGGCCTACAATGAGCAGTTCTTC.

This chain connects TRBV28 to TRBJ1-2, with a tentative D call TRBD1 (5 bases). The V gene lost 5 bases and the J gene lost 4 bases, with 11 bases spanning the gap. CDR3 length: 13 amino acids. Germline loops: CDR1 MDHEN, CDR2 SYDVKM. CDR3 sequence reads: CASSLGAVYGYTF. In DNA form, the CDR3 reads TGTGCCAGCAGTCTAGGGGCCGTCTATGGCTACACCTTC.

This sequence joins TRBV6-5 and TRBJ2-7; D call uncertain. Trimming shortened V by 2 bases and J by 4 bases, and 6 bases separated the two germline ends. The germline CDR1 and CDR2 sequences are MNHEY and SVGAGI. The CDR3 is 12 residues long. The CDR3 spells CASSYDFYEQYF. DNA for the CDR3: TGTGCCAGCAGTTACGACTTTTACGAGCAGTACTTC.

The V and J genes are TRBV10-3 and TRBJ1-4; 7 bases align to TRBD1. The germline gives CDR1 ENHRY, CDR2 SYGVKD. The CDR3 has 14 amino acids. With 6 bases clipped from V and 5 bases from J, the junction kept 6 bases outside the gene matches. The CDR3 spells CAISLTGDNEKLFF. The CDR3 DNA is TGTGCCATCAGCCTTACAGGGGACAATGAAAAACTGTTTTTT.

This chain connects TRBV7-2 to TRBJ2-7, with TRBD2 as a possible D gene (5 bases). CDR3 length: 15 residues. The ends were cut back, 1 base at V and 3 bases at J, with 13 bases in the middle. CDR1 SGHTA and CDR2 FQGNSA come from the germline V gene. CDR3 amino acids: CASSLGSGMGYEQYF. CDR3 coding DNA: TGTGCCAGCAGCTTAGGATCGGGGATGGGCTACGAGCAGTACTTC.

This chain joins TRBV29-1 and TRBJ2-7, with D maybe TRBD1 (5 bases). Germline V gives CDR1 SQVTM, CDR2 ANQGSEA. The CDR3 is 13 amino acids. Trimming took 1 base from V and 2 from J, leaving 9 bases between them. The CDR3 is CSVEGGRPYEQYF. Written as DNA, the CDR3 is TGCAGCGTTGAAGGGGGCAGGCCCTACGAGCAGTACTTC.

CDR3 nucleotide sequence: TGCGCCAGCAGCCTTTATCCGTCTAACTATGGCTACACCTTC. It encodes CASSLYPSNYGYTF. This chain uses TRBV5-1 with TRBJ1-2, with D uncertain. The CDR3 totals 14 residues. Trimming stripped 4 bases from V and 0 bases from J, with 10 bases between. CDR1 and CDR2 from the germline V gene are SGHRS and YFSETQ.

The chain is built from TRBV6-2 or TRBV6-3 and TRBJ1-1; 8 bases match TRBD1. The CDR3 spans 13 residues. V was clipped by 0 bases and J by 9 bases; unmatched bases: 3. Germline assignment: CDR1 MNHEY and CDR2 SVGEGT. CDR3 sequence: CASSYSAGGQAFF. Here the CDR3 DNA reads TGTGCCAGCAGTTACTCGGCAGGGGGCCAAGCTTTCTTT.

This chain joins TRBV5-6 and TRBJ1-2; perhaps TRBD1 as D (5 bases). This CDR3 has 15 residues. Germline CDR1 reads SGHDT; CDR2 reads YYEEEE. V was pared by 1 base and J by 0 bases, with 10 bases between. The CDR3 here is CASSLQGLSNYGYTF. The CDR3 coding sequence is TGTGCCAGCAGCTTGCAGGGACTATCTAACTATGGCTACACCTTC.

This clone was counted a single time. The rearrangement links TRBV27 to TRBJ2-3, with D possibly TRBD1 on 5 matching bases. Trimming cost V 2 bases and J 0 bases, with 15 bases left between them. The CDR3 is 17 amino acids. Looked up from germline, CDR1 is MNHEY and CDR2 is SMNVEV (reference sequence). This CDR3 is CASSLRGPSFSTDTQYF. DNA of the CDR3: TGTGCCAGCAGTTTAAGGGGCCCATCATTTAGCACAGATACGCAGTATTTT.

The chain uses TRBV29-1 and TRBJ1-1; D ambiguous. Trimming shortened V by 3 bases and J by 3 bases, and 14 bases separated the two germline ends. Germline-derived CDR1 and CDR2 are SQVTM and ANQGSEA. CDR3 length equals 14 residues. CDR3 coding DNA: TGCAGCGTTGATACCACCTACGAGGACACTGAAGCTTTCTTT. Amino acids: CSVDTTYEDTEAFF.

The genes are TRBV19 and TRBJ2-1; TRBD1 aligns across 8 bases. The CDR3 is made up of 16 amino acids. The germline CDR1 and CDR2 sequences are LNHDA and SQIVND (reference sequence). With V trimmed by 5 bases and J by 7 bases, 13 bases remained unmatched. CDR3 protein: CASSSTTGQGRNEQFF. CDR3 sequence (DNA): TGTGCCAGTAGTTCGACTACTGGACAGGGTCGGAATGAGCAGTTCTTC.

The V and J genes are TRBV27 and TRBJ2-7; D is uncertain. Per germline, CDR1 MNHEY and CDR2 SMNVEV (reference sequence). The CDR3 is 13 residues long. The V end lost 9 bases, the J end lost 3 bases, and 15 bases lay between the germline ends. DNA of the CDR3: TGTGCCAGTATGTACAGAGAGAACTACGAGCAGTACTTC. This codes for CASMYRENYEQYF.

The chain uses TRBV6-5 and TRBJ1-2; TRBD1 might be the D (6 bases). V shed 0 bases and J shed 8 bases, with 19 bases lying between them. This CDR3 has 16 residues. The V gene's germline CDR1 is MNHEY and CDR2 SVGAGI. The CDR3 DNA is TGTGCCAGCAGTTACTCGACTGCCAGGGGAGTACGGGGCTACACCTTC. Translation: CASSYSTARGVRGYTF.

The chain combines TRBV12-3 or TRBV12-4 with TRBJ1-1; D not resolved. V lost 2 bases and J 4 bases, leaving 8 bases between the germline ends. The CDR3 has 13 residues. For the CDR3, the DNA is TGTGCCAGCAGTTTACAGGAAAGCACTGAAGCTTTCTTT. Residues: CASSLQESTEAFF.

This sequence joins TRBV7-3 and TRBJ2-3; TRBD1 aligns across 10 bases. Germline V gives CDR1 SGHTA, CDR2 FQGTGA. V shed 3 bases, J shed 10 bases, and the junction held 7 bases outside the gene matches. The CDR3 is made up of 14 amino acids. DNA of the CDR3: TGTGCCAGCAGCTTCGGGACAGGGGCGAAGCCGCAGTATTTT. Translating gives CASSFGTGAKPQYF.

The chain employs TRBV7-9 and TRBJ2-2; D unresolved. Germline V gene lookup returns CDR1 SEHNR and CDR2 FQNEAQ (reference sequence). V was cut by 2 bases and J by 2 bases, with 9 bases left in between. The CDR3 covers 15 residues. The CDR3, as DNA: TGTGCCAGCAGCTTAAGCTCGACAAACACCGGGGAGCTGTTTTTT. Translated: CASSLSSTNTGELFF.

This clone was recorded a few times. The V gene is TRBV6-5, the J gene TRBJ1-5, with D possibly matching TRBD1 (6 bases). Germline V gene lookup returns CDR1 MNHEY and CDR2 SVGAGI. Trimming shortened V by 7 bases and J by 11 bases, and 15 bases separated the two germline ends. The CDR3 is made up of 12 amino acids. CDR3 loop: CASNKLGGAQHF. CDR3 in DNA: TGTGCCAGCAACAAACTAGGGGGAGCCCAGCATTTT.

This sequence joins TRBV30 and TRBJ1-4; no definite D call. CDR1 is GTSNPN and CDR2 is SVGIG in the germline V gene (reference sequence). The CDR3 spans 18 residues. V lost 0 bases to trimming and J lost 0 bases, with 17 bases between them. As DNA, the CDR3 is TGTGCCTGGAGTGTACGTGAGTTATTCCTTACAACTAATGAAAAACTGTTTTTT. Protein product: CAWSVRELFLTTNEKLFF.

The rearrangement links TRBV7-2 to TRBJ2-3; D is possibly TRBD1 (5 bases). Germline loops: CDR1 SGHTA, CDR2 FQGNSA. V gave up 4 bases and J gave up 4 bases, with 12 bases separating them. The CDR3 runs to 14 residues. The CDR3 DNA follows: TGTGCCAGCAGCTCAGGCCAGGGTTCAGATACGCAGTATTTT. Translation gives CASSSGQGSDTQYF. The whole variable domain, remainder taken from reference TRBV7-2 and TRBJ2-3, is GAGVSQSPSNKVTEKGKDVELRCDPISGHTALYWYRQSLGQGLEFLIYFQGNSAPDKSGLPSDRFSAERTGGSVSTLTIQRTQQEDSAVYLCASSSGQGSDTQYFGPGTRLTVL.

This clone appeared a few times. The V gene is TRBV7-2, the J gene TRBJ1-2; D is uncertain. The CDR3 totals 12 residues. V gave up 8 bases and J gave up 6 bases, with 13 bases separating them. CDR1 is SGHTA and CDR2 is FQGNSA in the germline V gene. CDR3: CASESGFNGYTF. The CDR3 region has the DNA TGTGCCAGCGAATCCGGGTTTAATGGCTACACCTTC.

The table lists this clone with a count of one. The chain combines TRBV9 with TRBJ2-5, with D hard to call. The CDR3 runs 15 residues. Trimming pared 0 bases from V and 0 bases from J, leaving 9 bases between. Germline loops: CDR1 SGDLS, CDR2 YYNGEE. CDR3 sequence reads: CASSVEIRYQETQYF. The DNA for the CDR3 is TGTGCCAGCAGCGTAGAGATCAGGTACCAAGAGACCCAGTACTTC.

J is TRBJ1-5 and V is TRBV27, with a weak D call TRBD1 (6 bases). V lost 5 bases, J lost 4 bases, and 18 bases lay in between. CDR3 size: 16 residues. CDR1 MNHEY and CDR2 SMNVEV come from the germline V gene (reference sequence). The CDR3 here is CASSTGQPYLNQPQHF. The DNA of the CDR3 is TGTGCCAGCAGTACCGGACAGCCGTACCTTAATCAGCCCCAGCATTTT.